This is a list of T cell receptor beta chains from one sample in a study of monozygotic twins with inflammatory bowel disease. Using the 5' RACE reads, TCRdb records one entry per CDR3 protein without DNA. This sample's table has approximately 390,000 distinct CDR3 sequences. The sample comprised blood. These receptors all stem from a human donor with ulcerative colitis or Crohn's disease, or a healthy co-twin of an affected twin (not recorded which). The CDR3 runs from the conserved cysteine through the conserved F or W.

v_call,j_call,cdr3_aa
TRBV5-1,TRBJ1-5,CASSEDGSPNQPQHF
TRBV28,TRBJ1-6,CASSFPQDRTPLHF
TRBV7-9,TRBJ2-2,CASGTSGGVSTGELFF
TRBV14,TRBJ1-2,CASSRYENYGYTF
TRBV3-1,TRBJ2-1,CASSQDAGGWNEQFF
TRBV28,TRBJ2-7,CASSFGGYEPYF
TRBV7-9,TRBJ2-5,CASSPNRQQETQYF
TRBV5-1,TRBJ1-5,CASSLGGGQPQHF
TRBV5-1,TRBJ2-1,CASSLEDRSSNEQFF
TRBV2,TRBJ1-6,CASSDGGYNSPLHF
TRBV20-1,TRBJ1-3,CSASLPGQGRKKGIGNTIYF
TRBV2,TRBJ2-7,CASSEEVQLIRGKYF
TRBV30,TRBJ2-1,CAWNRNNEQFF
TRBV29-1,TRBJ2-7,CSVTDGSYEQYF
TRBV3-1,TRBJ2-7,CASSQRLGPLGSEQYF
TRBV5-1,TRBJ2-2,CASSPISPGELFF
TRBV4-3,TRBJ1-5,CASSQDIGTNQPQHF
TRBV7-2,TRBJ2-4,CASRRPSGGTKNIQYF
TRBV7-9,TRBJ1-5,CASSPPGLDSNQPQHF
TRBV20-1,TRBJ2-7,CSARKPYASSYEQYF
TRBV18,TRBJ1-5,CASSPLPGQGSNQPQHF
TRBV21-1,TRBJ2-1,CASSRTGAPNEQFF
TRBV7-2,TRBJ2-3,CASSRLAGPADTQYF
TRBV30,TRBJ2-1,CAWEPRRGLGNEQFF
TRBV12-3/TRBV12-4,TRBJ2-1,CASGTSGGAGEQYF
TRBV5-6,TRBJ2-5,CASSLRTGAAETQYF
TRBV19,TRBJ2-3,CASSPKSTGLFSDTQYF
TRBV20-1,TRBJ2-2,CSATGTGGSGELFF
TRBV5-1,TRBJ2-7,CASSHLGGQSYEQYF
TRBV4-1,TRBJ2-1,CASSQDLRLVRFNEQFF
TRBV18,TRBJ2-1,CASSPGGGHYNEQFF